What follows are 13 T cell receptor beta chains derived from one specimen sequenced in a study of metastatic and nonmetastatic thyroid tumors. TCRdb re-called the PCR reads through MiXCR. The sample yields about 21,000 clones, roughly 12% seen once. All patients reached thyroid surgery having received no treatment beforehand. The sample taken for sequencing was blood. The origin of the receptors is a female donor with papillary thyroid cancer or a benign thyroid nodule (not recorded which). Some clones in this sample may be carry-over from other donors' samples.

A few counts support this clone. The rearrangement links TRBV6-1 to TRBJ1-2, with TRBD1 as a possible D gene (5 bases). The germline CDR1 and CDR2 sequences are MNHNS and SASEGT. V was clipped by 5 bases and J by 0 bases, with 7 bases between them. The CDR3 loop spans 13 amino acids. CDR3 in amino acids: CASSPGPNYGYTF. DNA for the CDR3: TGTGCCAGCAGTCCGGGACCTAACTATGGCTACACCTTC.

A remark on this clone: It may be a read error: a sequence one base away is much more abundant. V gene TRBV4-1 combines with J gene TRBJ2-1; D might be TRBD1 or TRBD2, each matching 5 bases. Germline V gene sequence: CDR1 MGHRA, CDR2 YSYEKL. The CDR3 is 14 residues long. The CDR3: CASGQDGTYNVQFF. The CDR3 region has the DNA TGCGCCAGCGGCCAAGATGGGACCTACAATGTGCAGTTCTTC.

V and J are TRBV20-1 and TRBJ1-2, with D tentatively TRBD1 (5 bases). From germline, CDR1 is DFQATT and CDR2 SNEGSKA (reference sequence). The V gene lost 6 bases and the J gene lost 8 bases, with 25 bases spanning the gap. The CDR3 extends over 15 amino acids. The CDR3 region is CSATTTTGEFLGYTF. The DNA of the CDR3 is TGCAGTGCCACCACCACGACGGGGGAATTCTTAGGCTACACCTTC.

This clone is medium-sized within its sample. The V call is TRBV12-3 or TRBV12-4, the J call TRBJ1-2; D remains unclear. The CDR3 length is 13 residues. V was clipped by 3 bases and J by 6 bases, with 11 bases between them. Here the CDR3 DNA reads TGTGCCAGCAGTTTCTGGGGTGGCGATGGCTACACCTTC. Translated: CASSFWGGDGYTF.

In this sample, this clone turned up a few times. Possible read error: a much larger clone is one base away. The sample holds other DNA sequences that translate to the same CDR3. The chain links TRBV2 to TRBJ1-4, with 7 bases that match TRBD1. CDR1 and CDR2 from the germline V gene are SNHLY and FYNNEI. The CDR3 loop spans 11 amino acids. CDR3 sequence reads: CASRQGGKLFF. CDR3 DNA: TGTGCCAGTCGACAGGGCGGAAAACTGTTTTTC.

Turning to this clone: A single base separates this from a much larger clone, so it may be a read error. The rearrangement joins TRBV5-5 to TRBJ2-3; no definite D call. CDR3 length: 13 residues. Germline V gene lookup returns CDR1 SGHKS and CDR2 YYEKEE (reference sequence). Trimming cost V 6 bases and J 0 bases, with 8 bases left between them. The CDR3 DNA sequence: TGTGCCAGCATCTTAGTTAGCACAGATACGCAGTATTTT. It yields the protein CASILVSTDTQYF.

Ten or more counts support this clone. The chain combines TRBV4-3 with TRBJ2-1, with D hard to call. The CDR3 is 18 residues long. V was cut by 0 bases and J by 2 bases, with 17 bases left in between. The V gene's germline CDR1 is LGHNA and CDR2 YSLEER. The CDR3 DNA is TGCGCCAGCAGCCAAGATAGGGCCCAGTTTGCCGCCTACAATGAGCAGTTCTTC. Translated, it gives CASSQDRAQFAAYNEQFF.

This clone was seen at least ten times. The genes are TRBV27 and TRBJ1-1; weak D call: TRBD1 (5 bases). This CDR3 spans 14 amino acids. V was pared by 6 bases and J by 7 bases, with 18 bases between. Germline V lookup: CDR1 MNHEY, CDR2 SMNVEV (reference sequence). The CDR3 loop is CASRGGHKPREAFF. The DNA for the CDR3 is TGTGCCAGCAGGGGAGGACATAAGCCTCGTGAAGCTTTCTTT.

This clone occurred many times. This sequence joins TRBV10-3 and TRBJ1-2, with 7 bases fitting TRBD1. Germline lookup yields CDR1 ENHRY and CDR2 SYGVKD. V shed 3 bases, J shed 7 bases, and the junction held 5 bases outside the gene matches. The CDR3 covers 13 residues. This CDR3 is CAISEERGPGYTF. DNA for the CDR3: TGTGCCATCAGTGAAGAAAGGGGGCCTGGCTACACCTTC.

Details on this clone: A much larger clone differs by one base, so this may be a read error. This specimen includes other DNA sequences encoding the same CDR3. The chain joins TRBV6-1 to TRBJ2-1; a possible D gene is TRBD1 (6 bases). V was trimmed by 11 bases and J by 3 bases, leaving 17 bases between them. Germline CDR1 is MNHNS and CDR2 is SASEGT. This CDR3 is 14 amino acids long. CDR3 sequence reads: CAGTRQALYNEQFF. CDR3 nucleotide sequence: TGTGCCGGAACCCGACAGGCCCTCTACAATGAGCAGTTCTTC.

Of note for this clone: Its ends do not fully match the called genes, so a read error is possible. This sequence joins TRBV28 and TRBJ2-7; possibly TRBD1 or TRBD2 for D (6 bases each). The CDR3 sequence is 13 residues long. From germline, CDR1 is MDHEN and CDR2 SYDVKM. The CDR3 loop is CASKGGISYEQYF. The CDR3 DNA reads TGTGCCAGCAAGGGGGGCATCTCCTACGAGCAGTATTTC. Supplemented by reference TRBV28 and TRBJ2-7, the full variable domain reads DVKVTQSSRYLVKRTGEKVFLECVQDMDHENMFWYRQDPGLGLRLIYFSYDVKMKEKGDIPEGYSVSREKKERFSLILESASTNQTSMYLCASKGGISYEQYFGPGTRLTVT.

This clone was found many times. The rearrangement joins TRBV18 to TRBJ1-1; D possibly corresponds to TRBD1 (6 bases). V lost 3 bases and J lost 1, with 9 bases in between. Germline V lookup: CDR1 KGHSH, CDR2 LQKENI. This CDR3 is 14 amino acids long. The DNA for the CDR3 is TGTGCCAGCTCACCCACAGGGTCGAACACTGAAGCTTTCTTT. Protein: CASSPTGSNTEAFF.

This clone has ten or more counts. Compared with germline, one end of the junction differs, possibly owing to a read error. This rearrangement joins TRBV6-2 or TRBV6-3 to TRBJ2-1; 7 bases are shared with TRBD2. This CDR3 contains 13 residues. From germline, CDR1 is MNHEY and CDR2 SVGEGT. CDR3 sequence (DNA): TGTGCCAGCAGCCTAAGACTAGCCAATAAGCAGTTCTTC. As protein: CASSLRLANKQFF.